What follows are 20 T cell receptor beta chains derived from one specimen sequenced in a study of beta chain features in type 1 diabetes. Isolated RNA was reverse transcribed in full, so expressed TCRB transcripts were sequenced. Measured with immunoSEQ multiplex PCR; TCRdb has only the in-frame clones, and not every one. The repertoire includes 300,000 to 350,000 clones, 20% of them detected once, and under 0.05% sits in the top ten. The sample comprised naive CD4+ T cells from blood. The origin of the receptors is a woman aged 18-29 years in good health.

The chain has TRBV18 and TRBJ1-1; TRBD1 aligns across 7 bases. CDR3 length: 14 residues. V lost 4 bases to trimming and J lost 1 base; unmatched junction nucleotides: 3. CDR1 is KGHSH, CDR2 LQKENI, per germline. In DNA form, the CDR3 reads TGTGCCAGCTCACGGGACAGCCCGAACACTGAAGCTTTCTTT. Encoded protein: CASSRDSPNTEAFF.

The V gene is TRBV18, the J gene TRBJ2-7; 9 bases map to TRBD1. CDR1 and CDR2 (germline): KGHSH, LQKENI. Germline trimming cut 4 bases from V and 7 bases from J; bases unmatched to any gene: 8. The CDR3 contains 14 residues. CDR3 in amino acids: CASSLGQGRREQYF. The DNA for the CDR3 is TGTGCCAGCTCACTAGGACAGGGGCGAAGGGAGCAGTACTTC.

This clone has just a few counts. This rearrangement joins TRBV19 to TRBJ2-5, with 8 bases lining up with TRBD1. The germline gives CDR1 LNHDA, CDR2 SQIVND (reference sequence). Losses at the gene ends were 9 bases for V and 5 bases for J; bases not matched to a gene: 8. The CDR3 totals 13 residues. CDR3 bases: TGTGCCAGCAGGGGGCTGGGGCGGGAGACCCAGTACTTC. It codes for CASRGLGRETQYF.

The chain couples TRBV30 to TRBJ2-7, with D uncertain. The CDR3 extends over 13 amino acids. Between the trimmed V and J ends, which lost 0 bases and 2 bases, there was a span of 8 bases. Looked up from germline, CDR1 is GTSNPN and CDR2 is SVGIG (reference sequence). The CDR3 loop is CAWSVRQAYEQYF. The CDR3, as DNA: TGTGCCTGGAGTGTTCGTCAGGCCTACGAGCAGTACTTC.

The rearrangement uses TRBV30 and TRBJ2-5; tentatively, D is TRBD1 (5 bases). There are 12 residues in the CDR3. With 2 bases removed from V and 7 bases from J, the gap between germline ends came to 11 bases. Germline V gives CDR1 GTSNPN, CDR2 SVGIG (reference sequence). The CDR3 reads CAWSWVRGTQYF. CDR3 nucleotide sequence: TGTGCCTGGAGTTGGGTTAGGGGGACCCAGTACTTC.

The gene calls are TRBV23-1 and TRBJ2-3; 8 bases fit TRBD1. TRBV23-1 belongs to the ORF category, with a function that is uncertain. V lost 9 bases, J lost 4 bases, and 12 bases stayed unmatched. The CDR3 is 15 residues long. CDR3 bases: TGCGCCAGTCATACCCGGGACAGGAGGTCAGATACGCAGTATTTT. Protein: CASHTRDRRSDTQYF.

There are a few counts of this clone. The sample carries other DNA sequences with the same CDR3. V and J are TRBV30 and TRBJ2-7; D uncertain. V lost 0 bases, J lost 4 bases, and 4 bases lay in between. The CDR3 has 11 residues. CDR1 GTSNPN and CDR2 SVGIG come from the germline V gene (reference sequence). This CDR3 reads CAWSVRYEQYF. The CDR3 DNA is TGTGCCTGGAGTGTACGGTACGAGCAGTACTTC.

The rearrangement links TRBV4-3 to TRBJ2-7; possible D gene TRBD1, 5 bases. The CDR3 spans 13 residues. CDR1 is LGHNA and CDR2 is YSLEER in the germline V gene. Between the trimmed V and J ends, which lost 3 bases and 4 bases, there was a span of 10 bases. The CDR3 nucleotides are TGCGCCAGCAGCCAGCTAACAGGTTACGAGCAGTACTTC. Translated, it gives CASSQLTGYEQYF.

This clone has just a few counts. The chain uses TRBV7-6 and TRBJ2-7; 7 bases align to TRBD1. Germline V lookup: CDR1 SGHVS, CDR2 FNYEAQ. The junction had 10 bases not matched to a gene; V was cut back by 5 bases and J by 3 bases. This CDR3 has 15 amino acids. CDR3: CASSRDRGGNYEQYF. The CDR3 DNA reads as TGTGCCAGCAGCCGGGACAGAGGGGGCAACTACGAGCAGTACTTC.

CDR3 in amino acids: CASSVTGGLAPHNEQFF. DNA for the CDR3: TGCGCCAGCAGCGTAACCGGTGGACTAGCGCCTCACAATGAGCAGTTCTTC. V and J are TRBV5-1 and TRBJ2-1; the match to TRBD2 covers 9 bases. The CDR3 is 17 residues long. The trim removed 4 bases at V and 5 bases at J, leaving 13 bases unmatched. Germline CDR1 SGHRS, CDR2 YFSETQ.

Only a few counts were recorded for this clone. The chain uses TRBV18 and TRBJ1-3, with D unresolved. Per germline, CDR1 KGHSH and CDR2 LQKENI. Trimming took off 6 bases at V and 3 bases at J, with 15 bases between the two ends. This CDR3 is 15 amino acids long. The CDR3 DNA reads as TGTGCCAGCTCGCCTATCGACACTTTTGGAAACACCATATATTTT. It yields the protein CASSPIDTFGNTIYF.

The chain is built from TRBV4-2 and TRBJ2-5; the match to TRBD1 covers 8 bases. This CDR3 is 14 amino acids long. CDR1 and CDR2 (germline): LGHNA, YNFKEQ. V was pared by 4 bases and J by 5 bases, with 6 bases of the junction left unmatched. DNA for the CDR3: TGTGCCAGCAGCCCCCAGGGACAGGTGGAGACCCAGTACTTC. This encodes CASSPQGQVETQYF.

This CDR3 is CASSRQEGYGYTF. CDR3 sequence (DNA): TGTGCCAGCAGCAGACAAGAGGGCTATGGCTACACCTTC. The rearrangement joins TRBV7-9 to TRBJ1-2; D gene unclear. Trimming left V 5 bases short and J 4 bases short, with 11 bases between. The germline CDR1 and CDR2 sequences are SEHNR and FQNEAQ (reference sequence). This CDR3 region has 13 residues.

This rearrangement joins TRBV7-9 to TRBJ2-7, with D perhaps TRBD2 (6 bases). The ends were cut back, 5 bases at V and 7 bases at J, with 27 bases in the middle. This CDR3 spans 17 amino acids. Germline V lookup: CDR1 SEHNR, CDR2 FQNEAQ (reference sequence). CDR3 DNA sequence: TGTGCCAGCAGCCCTTCGGTTTTTGCGGGGACTTCGGGAGAGCAGTACTTC. Translating it yields CASSPSVFAGTSGEQYF.

This clone was detected a few times. J is TRBJ1-5 and V is TRBV2; tentatively, D is TRBD1 (6 bases). CDR3 size: 13 residues. Germline loops: CDR1 SNHLY, CDR2 FYNNEI. Trimming stripped 6 bases from V and 4 bases from J, with 10 bases between. CDR3 protein: CASRRTVNQPQHF. DNA of the CDR3: TGTGCCAGCAGAAGGACAGTGAATCAGCCCCAGCATTTT.

The sample holds a few counts of this clone. This chain joins TRBV7-2 and TRBJ1-5; TRBD1 aligns across 7 bases. Unmatched junction bases numbered 4, after V lost 5 bases and J lost 3 bases. From germline, CDR1 is SGHTA and CDR2 FQGNSA. The CDR3 sequence is 14 residues long. The CDR3 loop is CASSLGTANQPQHF. The CDR3 region has the DNA TGTGCCAGCAGCCTCGGGACAGCCAATCAGCCCCAGCATTTT.

This clone has only a few counts. The rearrangement uses TRBV19 and TRBJ2-4; the match to TRBD1 covers 7 bases. Germline CDR1 and CDR2: LNHDA and SQIVND (reference sequence). V was pared by 5 bases and J by 9 bases, with 7 bases of the junction left unmatched. CDR3 size: 13 residues. In DNA, the CDR3 is TGTGCCAGTAGTGACGACAGGGATGGCATTCAGTACTTC. Amino acids: CASSDDRDGIQYF.

In regard to this clone: Other DNA sequences within the sample encode an identical CDR3. The chain carries TRBV5-1 and TRBJ2-5; TRBD1 aligns across 7 bases. The V gene's germline CDR1 is SGHRS and CDR2 YFSETQ. V lost 3 bases and J lost 5; bases outside the gene matches: 1. The CDR3 is 12 residues long. Here the CDR3 DNA reads TGCGCCAGCAGCTCGACAGGGGAGACCCAGTACTTC. It specifies CASSSTGETQYF.

The chain joins TRBV30 to TRBJ2-6; D uncertain. This CDR3 contains 13 residues. From germline, CDR1 is GTSNPN and CDR2 SVGIG (reference sequence). The germline V and J ends were trimmed by 3 bases and 4 bases, with 7 bases remaining between them. In DNA, the CDR3 is TGTGCCTGGAGCCCCATGGGGGCCAACGTCCTGACTTTC. Protein product: CAWSPMGANVLTF.

The table lists this clone with a count of one. The chain uses TRBV9 and TRBJ2-3, with D possibly being TRBD1 (6 bases). The CDR3 sequence is 14 residues long. V was trimmed by 2 bases and J by 5 bases, leaving 12 bases between them. Germline values: CDR1 SGDLS, CDR2 YYNGEE. CDR3 sequence reads: CASSVATGGDTQYF. The CDR3 DNA reads TGTGCCAGCAGCGTCGCGACAGGCGGAGATACGCAGTATTTT. Variable domain in full (rest from reference TRBV9 and TRBJ2-3): DSGVTQTPKHLITATGQRVTLRCSPRSGDLSVYWYQQSLDQGLQFLIQYYNGEERAKGNILERFSAQQFPDLHSELNLSSLELGDSALYFCASSVATGGDTQYFGPGTRLTVL.